This T cell receptor beta chain is drawn from a study of neurological immune-mediated disorders. Trimming left V 5 bases short and J 2 bases short, with 4 bases between. CDR1 MNHEY and CDR2 SMNVEV come from the germline V gene (reference sequence). The CDR3 is made up of 12 amino acids. Time point defined: longitudinal time-point 1 (baseline). Volunteers at a blood bank in Maryland, USA, were the healthy controls. PBMCs stored at -80 C, numbering 2 million, were the origin of the unsorted libraries. Many counts were recorded for this clonotype. Synthesis of cDNA was performed by 5'RACE using 10-nucleotide random UMIs. TCRdb fed the 5' RACE reads into MiXCR, producing one record per CDR3 protein. The sample lists around 69,000 distinct CDR3 sequences, around 9.6% occurring once.

The rearrangement links TRBV27 to TRBJ2-1; D unresolved. Sequenced material: PBMCs. The receptor's source is a man aged 30 to 45 in good health. In DNA, the CDR3 is TGTGCCAGCAGTCCGACCTACAATGAGCAGTTCTTC. Translated, it gives CASSPTYNEQFF.